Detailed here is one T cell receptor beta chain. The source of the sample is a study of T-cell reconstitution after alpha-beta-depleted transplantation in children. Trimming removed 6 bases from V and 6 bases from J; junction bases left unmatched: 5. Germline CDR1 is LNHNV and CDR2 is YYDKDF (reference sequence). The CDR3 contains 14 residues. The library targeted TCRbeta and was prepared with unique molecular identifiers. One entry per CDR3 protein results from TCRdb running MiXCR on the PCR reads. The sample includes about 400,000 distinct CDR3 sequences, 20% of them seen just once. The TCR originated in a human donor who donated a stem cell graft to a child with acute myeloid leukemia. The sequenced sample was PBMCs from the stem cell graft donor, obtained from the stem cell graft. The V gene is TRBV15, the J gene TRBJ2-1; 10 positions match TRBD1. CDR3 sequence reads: CATRSRDRGNEQFF. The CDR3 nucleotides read TGTGCCACCAGGTCCCGGGACAGGGGCAATGAGCAGTTCTTC.